Given below is one T cell receptor (beta chain) in context. Per the original data handling: How many nucleated cells were present was estimated from reference gene primer amplification. TCRdb's copy holds only in-frame clones and misses some; the assay was immunoSEQ multiplex PCR. V and J calls and clone size are copied from that table; D and trimming were computed from the DNA. The sample holds some 190,000 clones; 75% to 90% are singletons and the top ten take 11%. The V and J ends lost 5 bases and 3 bases respectively, with 17 bases between them. From germline, CDR1 is SGHTA and CDR2 FQGNSA. The CDR3 is 15 residues long. This specimen belongs to a study of blood T cell repertoires in COVID-19. Study overall: The samples span acute and convalescent COVID-19 from the United States, Italy and Spain. PBMCs, B-cell-depleted T cells, or T cells provided the cDNA or gDNA that made up the material.

The source of this sequence is a human donor with active or convalescent COVID-19. The donor label of this sample is uncertain. The sample taken for sequencing was peripheral blood. The V call is TRBV7-2, the J call TRBJ2-7; TRBD2 might be the D (5 bases). The CDR3 is CASSPETGRGYEQYF. CDR3 nucleotide sequence: TGTGCCAGCAGCCCCGAGACGGGGAGAGGCTACGAGCAGTACTTC.